The source of this TCR beta chain is a study of blood T cell repertoires in COVID-19. Authors' analysis steps: Reference gene primer amplification gave nucleated cell count estimates. Assay: immunoSEQ multiplex PCR; the TCRdb copy retains only in-frame clones and omits some. That table supplies the V and J calls and clone size; D and trimming were determined from the DNA. This table holds 90,000 to 120,000 clones, about 87% found once. Unmatched junction bases numbered 0, after V lost 0 bases and J lost 2 bases. CDR1 is SNHLY, CDR2 FYNNEI, per germline. CDR3 length: 14 residues. The chain has TRBV2 and TRBJ1-2; 7 bases are a match to TRBD1. This TCR was sampled from a man aged 50 or older with acute or convalescent COVID-19. The source material was peripheral blood. CDR3 DNA sequence: TGTGCCAGCAGTGAAGCGACAGGGAACTATGGCTACACCTTC. Protein: CASSEATGNYGYTF.